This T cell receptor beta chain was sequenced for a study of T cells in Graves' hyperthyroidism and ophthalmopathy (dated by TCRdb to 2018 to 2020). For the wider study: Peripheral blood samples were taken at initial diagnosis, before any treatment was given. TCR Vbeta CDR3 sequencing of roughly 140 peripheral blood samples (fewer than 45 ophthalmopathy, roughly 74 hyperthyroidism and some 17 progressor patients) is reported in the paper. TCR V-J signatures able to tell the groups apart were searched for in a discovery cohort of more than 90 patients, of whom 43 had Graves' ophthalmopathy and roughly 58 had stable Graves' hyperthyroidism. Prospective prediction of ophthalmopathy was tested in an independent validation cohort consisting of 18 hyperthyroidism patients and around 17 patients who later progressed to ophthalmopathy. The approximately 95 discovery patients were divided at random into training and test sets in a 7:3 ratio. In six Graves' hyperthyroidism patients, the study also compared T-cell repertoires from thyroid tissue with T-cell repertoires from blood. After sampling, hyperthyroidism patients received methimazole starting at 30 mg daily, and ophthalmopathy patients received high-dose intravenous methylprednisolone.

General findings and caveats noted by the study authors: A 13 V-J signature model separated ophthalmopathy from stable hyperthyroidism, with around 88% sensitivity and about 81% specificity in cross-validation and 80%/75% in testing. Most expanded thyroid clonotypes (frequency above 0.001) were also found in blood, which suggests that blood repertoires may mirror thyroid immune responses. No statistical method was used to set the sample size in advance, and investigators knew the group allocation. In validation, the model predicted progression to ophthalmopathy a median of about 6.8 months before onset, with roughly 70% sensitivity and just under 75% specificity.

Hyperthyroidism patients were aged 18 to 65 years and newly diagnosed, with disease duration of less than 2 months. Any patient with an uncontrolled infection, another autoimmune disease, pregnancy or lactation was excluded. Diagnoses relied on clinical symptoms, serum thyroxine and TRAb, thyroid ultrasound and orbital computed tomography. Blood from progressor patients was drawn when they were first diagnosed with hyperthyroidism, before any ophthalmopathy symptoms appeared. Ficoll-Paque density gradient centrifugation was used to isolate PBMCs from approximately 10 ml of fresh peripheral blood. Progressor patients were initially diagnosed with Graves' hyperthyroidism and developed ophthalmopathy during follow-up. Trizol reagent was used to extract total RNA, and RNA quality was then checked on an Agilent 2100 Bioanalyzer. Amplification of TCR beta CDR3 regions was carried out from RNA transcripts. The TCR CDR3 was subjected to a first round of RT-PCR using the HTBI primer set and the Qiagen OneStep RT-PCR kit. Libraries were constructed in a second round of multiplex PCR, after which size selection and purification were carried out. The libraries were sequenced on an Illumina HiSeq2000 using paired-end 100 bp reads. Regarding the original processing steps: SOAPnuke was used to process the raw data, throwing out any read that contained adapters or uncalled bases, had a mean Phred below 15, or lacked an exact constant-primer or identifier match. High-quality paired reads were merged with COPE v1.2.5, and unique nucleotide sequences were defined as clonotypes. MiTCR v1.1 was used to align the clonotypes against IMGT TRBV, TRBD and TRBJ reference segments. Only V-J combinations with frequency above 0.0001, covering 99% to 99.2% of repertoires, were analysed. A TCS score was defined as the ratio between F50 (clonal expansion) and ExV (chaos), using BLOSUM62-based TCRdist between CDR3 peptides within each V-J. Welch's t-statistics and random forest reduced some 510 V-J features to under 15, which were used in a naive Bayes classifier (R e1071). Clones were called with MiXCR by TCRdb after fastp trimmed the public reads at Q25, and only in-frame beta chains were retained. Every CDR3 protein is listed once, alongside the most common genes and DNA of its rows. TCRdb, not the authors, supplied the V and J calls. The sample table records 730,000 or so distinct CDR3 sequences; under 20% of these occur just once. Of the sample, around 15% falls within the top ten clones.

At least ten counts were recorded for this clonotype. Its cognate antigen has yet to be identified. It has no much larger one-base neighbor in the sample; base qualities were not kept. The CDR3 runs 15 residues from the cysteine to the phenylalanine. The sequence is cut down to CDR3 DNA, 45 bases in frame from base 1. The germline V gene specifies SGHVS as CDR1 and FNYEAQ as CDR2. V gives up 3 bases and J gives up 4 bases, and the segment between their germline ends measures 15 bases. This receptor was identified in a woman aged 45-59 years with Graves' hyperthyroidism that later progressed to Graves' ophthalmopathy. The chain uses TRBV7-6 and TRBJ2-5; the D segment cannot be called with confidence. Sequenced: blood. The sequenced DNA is TGTGCCAGCAGCTTTAGTAGCTCGGTCCCAGAGACCCAGTACTTC. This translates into CASSFSSSVPETQYF.